The 17 T cell receptor beta chains in this list originate from one sample, sequenced in a study of technical replicates of blood from a handful of donors. Using immunoSEQ multiplex PCR, the repertoire was profiled, and TCRdb retains in-frame clones only, with some absent. The table lists under 70,000 clones, about 90% of them singletons. Sequenced material: T cells isolated from PBMCs. The source is a human donor in good health.

This clone occurred once. The chain is built from TRBV18 and TRBJ1-2; 8 bases agree with TRBD1. From germline, CDR1 is KGHSH and CDR2 LQKENI. With V trimmed by 5 bases and J by 4 bases, 6 bases remained unmatched. The CDR3 runs to 14 residues. The CDR3 is CASSSGQAPYGYTF. DNA of the CDR3: TGTGCCAGCTCATCGGGACAGGCCCCCTATGGCTACACCTTC.

The genes are TRBV19 and TRBJ1-1, with D maybe TRBD1 (6 bases). CDR1 is LNHDA, CDR2 SQIVND, per germline (reference sequence). V lost 0 bases and J 7 bases, leaving 18 bases between the germline ends. This CDR3 is built from 16 residues. The CDR3 DNA follows: TGTGCCAGTAGTATAGATAGGACAGATTTCGATAGTGAAGCTTTCTTT. Translated: CASSIDRTDFDSEAFF.

The chain is built from TRBV5-4 and TRBJ1-1; D unclear. This CDR3 has 15 amino acids. Per the germline V gene, CDR1 is SGHNT and CDR2 is YYREEE (reference sequence). The V and J ends lost 4 bases and 7 bases respectively, with 20 bases between them. DNA of the CDR3: TGTGCCAGCAGCGCGTCCGGGAATGGGGTTTTTGAAGCTTTCTTT. It specifies CASSASGNGVFEAFF. Combining the CDR3 with reference TRBV5-4 and TRBJ1-1 gives the whole variable domain ETGVTQSPTHLIKTRGQQVTLRCSSQSGHNTVSWYQQALGQGPQFIFQYYREEENGRGNFPPRFSGLQFPNYSSELNVNALELDDSALYLCASSASGNGVFEAFFGQGTRLTVV.

There are a few counts of this clone. The rearrangement uses TRBV4-2 and TRBJ1-1; 8 bases are shared with TRBD1. V was pared by 5 bases and J by 0 bases, with 2 bases of the junction left unmatched. The CDR3 runs 14 residues. The germline CDR1 and CDR2 sequences are LGHNA and YNFKEQ. This CDR3 reads CASSEGQVNTEAFF. The CDR3 region has the DNA TGTGCCAGCAGCGAGGGACAGGTGAACACTGAAGCTTTCTTT.

V gene TRBV6-5 combines with J gene TRBJ2-1; 9 bases line up with TRBD2. The length of the CDR3 is 13 residues. From germline, CDR1 is MNHEY and CDR2 SVGAGI. V was pared by 7 bases and J by 8 bases, with 6 bases of the junction left unmatched. This CDR3 is CASIEAGGYEQFF. CDR3 coding DNA: TGTGCCAGCATCGAAGCGGGAGGCTATGAGCAGTTCTTC.

With regard to this clone: The sample contains more than one DNA sequence encoding this CDR3. In nucleotides, the CDR3 is TGCAGCGTTGGGGAGGGCTATGGCTACACCTTC. It yields the protein CSVGEGYGYTF. V usage is TRBV29-1 and J usage is TRBJ1-2; no clear D. The CDR3 contains 11 residues. Trimming shortened V by 4 bases and J by 4 bases, and 7 bases separated the two germline ends. Germline CDR1 is SQVTM and CDR2 is ANQGSEA.

The chain links TRBV2 to TRBJ1-4, with D possibly being TRBD1 (6 bases). The CDR3 consists of 13 residues. Between the trimmed V and J ends, which lost 5 bases and 6 bases, there was a span of 10 bases. Per the germline V gene, CDR1 is SNHLY and CDR2 is FYNNEI. The CDR3 here is CASSYGTHEKLFF. CDR3 coding DNA: TGTGCCAGCAGTTACGGGACACATGAAAAACTGTTTTTT.

The CDR3 bases are TGTGCCAGTAGTATTGGACAGGGGAACGAGCAGTACTTC. Its translation: CASSIGQGNEQYF. This rearrangement joins TRBV19 to TRBJ2-7, with TRBD1 matching 9 bases. This CDR3 is built from 13 residues. Trimming cost V 3 bases and J 5 bases; bases outside gene matches: 2. Germline lookup yields CDR1 LNHDA and CDR2 SQIVND (reference sequence).

The rearrangement links TRBV6-1 to TRBJ2-1; the match to TRBD1 covers 8 bases. Germline CDR1 MNHNS, CDR2 SASEGT. The CDR3 totals 15 residues. V lost 5 bases to trimming and J lost 7 bases; unmatched junction nucleotides: 10. The CDR3 sequence is CASSLFSGGGNEQFF. The CDR3 DNA reads as TGTGCCAGCAGTCTGTTCTCAGGGGGCGGGAATGAGCAGTTCTTC.

The chain has TRBV4-1 and TRBJ2-3; a weak D match, TRBD2 (6 bases). This CDR3 spans 15 amino acids. Germline V lookup: CDR1 MGHRA, CDR2 YSYEKL. Trimming took 1 base from V and 2 from J, leaving 10 bases between them. The chain's CDR3 is CASSQALAATDTQYF. Written as DNA, the CDR3 is TGCGCCAGCAGCCAAGCTTTAGCGGCCACAGATACGCAGTATTTT.

This rearrangement joins TRBV27 to TRBJ1-1; weak D call: TRBD1 (5 bases). CDR1 and CDR2 from the germline V gene are MNHEY and SMNVEV (reference sequence). With 3 bases removed from V and 5 bases from J, the gap between germline ends came to 19 bases. This CDR3 comprises 16 residues. The CDR3 region has the DNA TGTGCCAGCAGTTTTAGGGGCCTGGCAGGGTTTACTGAAGCTTTCTTT. As protein: CASSFRGLAGFTEAFF.

The V and J genes are TRBV6-1 and TRBJ2-7; 10 bases line up with TRBD1. J lost 4 bases, V lost 7 bases, and 7 bases had no gene match. CDR3 length: 14 amino acids. Germline CDR1 reads MNHNS; CDR2 reads SASEGT. As DNA, the CDR3 is TGTGCCAGCAAGAAGTTGGGACAGGGGTACGAGCAGTACTTC. This codes for CASKKLGQGYEQYF.

V usage is TRBV30 and J usage is TRBJ1-5, with unresolved D. Trimming shortened V by 3 bases and J by 4 bases, and 10 bases separated the two germline ends. Germline assignment: CDR1 GTSNPN and CDR2 SVGIG (reference sequence). The CDR3 is made up of 13 amino acids. In DNA, the CDR3 is TGTGCCTGGAGAGGAGGCGCTAATCAGCCCCAGCATTTT. Its protein is CAWRGGANQPQHF.

J is TRBJ2-4 and V is TRBV7-9; 10 nucleotides match TRBD2. The CDR3 is 15 residues long. Losses at the gene ends were 5 bases for V and 1 base for J; bases not matched to a gene: 2. The germline CDR1 and CDR2 sequences are SEHNR and FQNEAQ (reference sequence). The CDR3 nucleotides are TGTGCCAGCAGCCGAGCGGGAGGGGCCAAAAACATTCAGTACTTC. Its translation: CASSRAGGAKNIQYF.

The V and J genes are TRBV18 and TRBJ2-4; TRBD1 agrees at 8 bases. Germline V lookup: CDR1 KGHSH, CDR2 LQKENI. The CDR3 sequence is 14 residues long. The V segment lost 8 bases and the J segment 6 bases; nucleotides outside the gene matches: 9. As DNA, the CDR3 is TGTGCCAGCCGAGTCCGGGACAGGTCAAACATTCAGTACTTC. This sequence encodes CASRVRDRSNIQYF.

The chain is built from TRBV19 and TRBJ2-7, with D uncertain. CDR1 LNHDA and CDR2 SQIVND come from the germline V gene (reference sequence). The CDR3 extends over 13 amino acids. V was pared by 3 bases and J by 1 base, with 7 bases between. The CDR3: CASSMGSSYEQYF. For the CDR3, the DNA is TGTGCCAGTAGTATGGGCTCTTCCTACGAGCAGTACTTC.

The chain couples TRBV5-4 to TRBJ2-2, with 10 nucleotides matching TRBD1. V lost 4 bases and J lost 3; bases outside the gene matches: 12. Germline-derived CDR1 and CDR2 are SGHNT and YYREEE (reference sequence). CDR3 length equals 18 residues. CDR3: CASSPGQGVRTDTGELFF. DNA of the CDR3: TGTGCCAGCAGCCCCGGACAGGGGGTGAGGACGGACACCGGGGAGCTGTTTTTT.